This TCR beta chain derives from a study of CD8+ T cells in alopecia areata. cDNA reverse transcribed from extracted RNA served as the sequencing template. The method was immunoSEQ multiplex PCR; TCRdb's version includes in-frame clones alone and lacks a portion of them. The data show 150,000 to 200,000 clones, roughly 60% seen once. V dropped 0 bases and J dropped 4; count of bases not matched to a gene: 5. Germline V lookup: CDR1 LGHNA, CDR2 YSLEER. This CDR3 comprises 16 residues. This sample comprised CD4+ T cells sorted from blood, obtained at week 0. This TCR came from a human donor with alopecia areata. The chain uses TRBV4-3 and TRBJ2-3; 9 nucleotides line up with TRBD2. CDR3 bases: TGCGCCAGCAGCCAAGATACGGCGGGGGGGCCAGATACGCAGTATTTT. Protein sequence: CASSQDTAGGPDTQYF.